The rows below give T cell receptor beta chains drawn from one sample of a study of T-cell memory formation after mild COVID-19. TCRdb itself ran the 5' RACE reads through MiXCR, one entry per CDR3 protein. This sample has hundreds of thousands of distinct CDR3 sequences, with around 28% found just once. Sequenced: PBMCs or a T cell subset sorted from them (not recorded which). Every receptor here comes from an adult woman who had mild COVID-19 (a few samples of this study predate the infection). Cell type and time point are not known. CDR3s include the opening cysteine and the closing phenylalanine or tryptophan. D genes are given only for firm matches. Some rows mark clone size as missing; the rest say once, few, many or name a class of expanded clone.

J,size,V,D,CDR3,DNA
TRBJ2-7,.,TRBV25-1,.,CASRGSEQYF,TGTGCCAGCAGAGGAAGCGAGCAGTACTTC
TRBJ2-1,few,TRBV4-3,.,CASSQIGGGDQQFF,TGCGCCAGCAGCCAAATCGGGGGCGGGGATCAGCAGTTCTTC
TRBJ2-1,.,TRBV7-3,TRBD1,CASSLVTGSRNEQFF,TGTGCCAGCAGCTTAGTGACAGGGAGTCGCAATGAGCAGTTCTTC
TRBJ2-7,.,TRBV6-5,.,CASSQPSYLGSEQYF,TGTGCCAGCAGCCAACCCTCATATCTAGGGAGCGAGCAGTACTTC
TRBJ2-7,.,TRBV29-1,.,CSVALTRSRSAQYF,TGCAGCGTTGCTTTGACGAGGTCGAGGTCCGCGCAGTACTTC
TRBJ2-7,few,TRBV5-1,TRBD2,CASSFRLAGGYSYEQYF,TGCGCCAGCAGCTTCCGACTAGCGGGAGGTTACTCCTACGAGCAGTACTTC
TRBJ2-1,few,TRBV11-3,.,CASSLIDSYNEQFF,TGTGCCAGCAGCTTAATTGACTCCTACAATGAGCAGTTCTTC
TRBJ2-1,.,TRBV3-1,TRBD2,CASSPGLAGAHEQFF,TGTGCCAGCAGCCCCGGGCTAGCGGGAGCCCATGAGCAGTTCTTC
TRBJ2-3,many,TRBV14,.,CASSSSRVAVDSGTQYF,TGTGCCAGCAGCTCGTCCCGGGTCGCGGTCGACTCTGGTACGCAGTATTTT
TRBJ2-7,.,TRBV5-6,.,CASSLYGYYEQYF,TGTGCCAGCAGCTTGTACGGCTACTACGAGCAGTACTTC
TRBJ2-7,.,TRBV20-1,.,CSADDISYEQYF,TGCAGTGCCGACGACATCTCCTACGAGCAGTACTTC
TRBJ2-5,.,TRBV20-1,.,CSASDGQETQYF,TGCAGTGCTAGTGATGGCCAAGAGACCCAGTACTTC
TRBJ1-1,.,TRBV6-2/TRBV6-3,.,CASSWVGKRTEAFF,TGTGCCAGCAGTTGGGTTGGGAAACGGACTGAAGCTTTCTTT
TRBJ2-3,few,TRBV25-1,.,CASRKGGSTDTQYF,TGTGCCAGCAGGAAGGGGGGTAGCACAGATACGCAGTATTTT
TRBJ2-5,.,TRBV29-1,.,CSVEGGVETQYF,TGCAGCGTTGAGGGGGGAGTGGAGACCCAGTACTTC
TRBJ2-1,once,TRBV4-2,.,CASSQALSGGSYNEQFF,TGTGCCAGCAGCCAAGCGCTGAGCGGAGGCTCCTACAATGAGCAGTTCTTC
TRBJ2-5,.,TRBV4-1,TRBD1,CASSRVTSTGERKTQYF,TGCGCCAGCAGCCGCGTAACCTCGACAGGGGAACGGAAGACCCAGTACTTC
TRBJ2-7,few,TRBV6-5,TRBD1,CASRLGQGLGEQYF,TGTGCCAGCAGACTCGGACAGGGGTTGGGGGAGCAGTACTTC
TRBJ2-6,.,TRBV5-1,.,CASSLDPVGGTSGANVLTF,TGCGCCAGCAGCTTGGACCCGGTGGGCGGCACCTCTGGGGCCAACGTCCTGACTTTC
TRBJ2-3,few,TRBV28,.,CASSPPGAAKPPDTQYF,TGTGCCAGCAGTCCCCCCGGGGCGGCCAAACCCCCAGATACGCAGTATTTT
TRBJ1-1,few,TRBV25-1,.,CARGERPLEAFF,TGTGCCAGGGGGGAACGGCCCCTAGAAGCTTTCTTT
TRBJ2-3,few,TRBV7-8,.,CASSLARIWGPASTDTQYF,TGTGCCAGCAGCTTAGCTAGGATTTGGGGGCCCGCCAGCACAGATACGCAGTATTTT
TRBJ2-6,few,TRBV10-3,.,CAIRRDTLLSGANVLTF,TGTGCCATCAGGAGGGACACGCTCCTCTCTGGGGCCAACGTCCTGACTTTC
TRBJ1-1,few,TRBV5-1,.,CASSLAIGRRTDTEAFF,TGCGCCAGCAGCTTGGCCATCGGCAGGCGGACCGACACTGAAGCTTTCTTT
TRBJ2-5,.,TRBV6-5,TRBD1,CASSYSQGRETQYF,TGTGCCAGCAGTTACTCACAGGGGAGAGAGACCCAGTACTTC